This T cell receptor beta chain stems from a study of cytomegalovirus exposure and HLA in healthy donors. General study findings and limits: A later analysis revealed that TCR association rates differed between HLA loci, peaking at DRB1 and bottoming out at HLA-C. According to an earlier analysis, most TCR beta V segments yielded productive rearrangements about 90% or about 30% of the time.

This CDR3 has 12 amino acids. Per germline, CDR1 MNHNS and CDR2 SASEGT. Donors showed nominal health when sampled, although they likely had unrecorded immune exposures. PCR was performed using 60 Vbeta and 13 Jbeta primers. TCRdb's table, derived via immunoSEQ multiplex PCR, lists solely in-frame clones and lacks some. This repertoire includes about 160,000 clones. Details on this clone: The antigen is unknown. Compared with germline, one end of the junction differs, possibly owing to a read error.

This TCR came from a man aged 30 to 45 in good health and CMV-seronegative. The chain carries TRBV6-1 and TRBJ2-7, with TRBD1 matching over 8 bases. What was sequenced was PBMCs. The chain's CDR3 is CASSEEYTGGSF. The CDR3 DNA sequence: TGTGCCAGCAGTGAAGAATATACAGGGGGATCCTTC.